Following are 16 T cell receptor beta chains from one sample sequenced in a study of T-cell reconstitution after alpha-beta-depleted transplantation in children. Unique molecular identifiers were built into the TCRbeta library. From the PCR reads, TCRdb called clonotypes with MiXCR, one entry per CDR3 protein. Of about 640,000 distinct CDR3 sequences in the sample, approximately 12% are singletons; the top ten hold 2.2%. The sample consisted of PBMCs, mostly from graft donor cells, taken 360 days after TCRalphabeta/CD19-depleted stem cell transplant. Receptors were obtained from a male patient under 18 who had a stem cell transplant for acute myeloid leukemia, so the T cells may come from the graft donor.

This clonotype has at least ten counts. The J gene is TRBJ2-2, the V gene TRBV24-1; 7 nucleotides match TRBD1. This CDR3 is built from 16 residues. The J segment lost 0 bases and the V segment lost 4 bases, leaving 4 bases of the junction unmatched. CDR1 is KGHDR, CDR2 SFDVKD, per germline. The CDR3 here is CATSDLGTANTGELFF. The CDR3 DNA reads TGTGCCACCAGTGACCTCGGGACAGCGAACACCGGGGAGCTGTTTTTT.

This clonotype has just a few counts. Here the CDR3 DNA reads TGTGCCAGCAGTGAATCAAACACGGGTGGCTACACCTTC. Amino acid sequence: CASSESNTGGYTF. The chain carries TRBV25-1 and TRBJ1-2; D unclear. CDR1 MGHDK and CDR2 SYGVNS come from the germline V gene. The CDR3 covers 13 residues. Trimming took off 1 base at V and 7 bases at J, with 10 bases between the two ends.

This clonotype was observed a few times. The chain links TRBV9 to TRBJ2-2, with 9 bases lining up with TRBD2. The J segment lost 7 bases and the V segment lost 0 bases, leaving 7 bases of the junction unmatched. This CDR3 region has 16 residues. Germline loops: CDR1 SGDLS, CDR2 YYNGEE. CDR3 residues: CASSVDPSGNHGELFF. Here the CDR3 DNA reads TGTGCCAGCAGCGTAGACCCTAGCGGGAATCACGGGGAGCTGTTTTTT.

J is TRBJ2-1 and V is TRBV20-1, with D possibly called TRBD1 or TRBD2 (7 bases each). Deletions cut 0 bases from V and 3 bases from J, with 18 bases between. This CDR3 contains 17 residues. Per the germline V gene, CDR1 is DFQATT and CDR2 is SNEGSKA (reference sequence). The CDR3 DNA follows: TGCAGTGCTAGAGATCGGGAGGAGGACAGGTACTACAATGAGCAGTTCTTC. It yields the protein CSARDREEDRYYNEQFF.

There are many counts of this clonotype. The chain joins TRBV28 to TRBJ2-7; 12 nucleotides match TRBD1. CDR1 and CDR2 (germline): MDHEN, SYDVKM. Germline trimming cut 5 bases from V and 6 bases from J; bases unmatched to any gene: 5. The CDR3 has 14 amino acids. This CDR3 reads CASSEGQGAGEQYF. CDR3 DNA sequence: TGTGCCAGCAGTGAGGGACAGGGGGCGGGCGAGCAGTACTTC. Variable domain in full (rest from reference TRBV28 and TRBJ2-7): DVKVTQSSRYLVKRTGEKVFLECVQDMDHENMFWYRQDPGLGLRLIYFSYDVKMKEKGDIPEGYSVSREKKERFSLILESASTNQTSMYLCASSEGQGAGEQYFGPGTRLTVT.

There are a few counts of this clonotype. The chain recombines TRBV6-1 with TRBJ2-3; 9 positions agree with TRBD1. Germline lookup yields CDR1 MNHNS and CDR2 SASEGT. The ends lost 5 bases at V and 2 bases at J; junction bases unmatched: 8. The length of the CDR3 is 16 residues. The CDR3 spells CASSTQQGASTDTQYF. The DNA of the CDR3 is TGTGCCAGCAGTACCCAACAGGGGGCATCCACAGATACGCAGTATTTT.

Turning to this clonotype: No conserved phenylalanine or tryptophan is present at the end of the CDR3, so a read error is the likely explanation. V usage is TRBV20-1 and J usage is TRBJ1-1; D not certain. Trimming shortened V by 1 base and J by 2 bases, and 5 bases separated the two germline ends. The CDR3 contains 12 residues. CDR1 is DFQATT and CDR2 is SNEGSKA in the germline V gene (reference sequence). The CDR3 nucleotides read TGCAGTGCTAGAGGGACTAACACTGAAGCTTTCTGT. This encodes CSARGTNTEAFC.

The chain links TRBV7-2 to TRBJ2-2; maybe TRBD1 (6 bases). There are 15 residues in the CDR3. Between the trimmed V and J ends, which lost 0 bases and 7 bases, there was a span of 12 bases. The V gene's germline CDR1 is SGHTA and CDR2 FQGNSA. CDR3 sequence: CASSLAWTVSGELFF. CDR3 DNA sequence: TGTGCCAGCAGCTTAGCCTGGACAGTAAGCGGGGAGCTGTTTTTT.

This clonotype was counted only a few times. The chain is built from TRBV7-3 and TRBJ2-1; D call uncertain. The CDR3 runs to 14 residues. Germline CDR1 reads SGHTA; CDR2 reads FQGTGA. Trimming removed 3 bases from V and 4 bases from J, with 10 bases in between. Here the CDR3 DNA reads TGTGCCAGCAGCTTTAATCACCTTTACAATGAGCAGTTCTTC. Translating it yields CASSFNHLYNEQFF.

This clonotype came up a few times. This chain uses TRBV7-2 with TRBJ1-3; the D is unclear. The V gene lost 5 bases and the J gene lost 2 bases, with 4 bases spanning the gap. The CDR3 is 12 amino acids. Germline V gene sequence: CDR1 SGHTA, CDR2 FQGNSA. The CDR3 loop reads CASSATGNTIYF. CDR3 DNA: TGTGCCAGCAGCGCCACTGGAAACACCATATATTTT.

The chain uses TRBV29-1 and TRBJ2-7; possibly TRBD1 or TRBD2 for D (5 bases each). This CDR3 spans 12 amino acids. Germline lookup yields CDR1 SQVTM and CDR2 ANQGSEA. Trimming left V 7 bases short and J 11 bases short, with 21 bases between. The DNA for the CDR3 is TGCAGCGCTACCGCTACTGGGGGATTCGAGTACTTC. It specifies CSATATGGFEYF.

This clonotype turned up a few times. The chain joins TRBV15 to TRBJ2-7, with D possibly being TRBD1 or TRBD2 (5 bases each). Germline CDR1 and CDR2: LNHNV and YYDKDF (reference sequence). Trimming shortened V by 2 bases and J by 0 bases, and 14 bases separated the two germline ends. The CDR3 is 16 residues long. Here the CDR3 reads CATSRIPGRNSYEQYF. CDR3 nucleotides: TGTGCCACCAGCAGAATTCCGGGACGCAACTCCTACGAGCAGTACTTC. Full variable domain (rest looked up from reference TRBV15 and TRBJ2-7): DAMVIQNPRYQVTQFGKPVTLSCSQTLNHNVMYWYQQKSSQAPKLLFHYYDKDFNNEADTPDNFQSRRPNTSFCFLDIRSPGLGDTAMYLCATSRIPGRNSYEQYFGPGTRLTVT.

This clonotype has just a few counts. The V gene is TRBV3-1, the J gene TRBJ2-1; TRBD2 agrees at 10 bases. Trimming cost V 7 bases and J 7 bases; bases outside gene matches: 7. CDR3 length equals 14 residues. From germline, CDR1 is LGHDT and CDR2 YNNKEL (reference sequence). The CDR3 nucleotides are TGTGCCAGCAACCCCGGGACTAGCGTTAATGAGCAGTTCTTC. It translates to CASNPGTSVNEQFF.

This clonotype has at least ten counts. This sequence joins TRBV5-1 and TRBJ2-2, with D unclear. The length of the CDR3 is 14 residues. V gave up 1 base and J gave up 5 bases, with 9 bases separating them. In germline, CDR1 is SGHRS, CDR2 YFSETQ. This CDR3 is CASSLLMVTGELFF. The CDR3, as DNA: TGCGCCAGCAGCTTGTTGATGGTAACCGGGGAGCTGTTTTTT.

The chain uses TRBV7-6 and TRBJ2-5; D uncertain. Germline V CDR1 and CDR2: SGHVS, FNYEAQ. The CDR3 spans 15 residues. Trimming removed 0 bases from V and 7 bases from J, with 15 bases in between. CDR3 DNA: TGTGCCAGCAGCTTAGCCGTCCCGCCGTCTCGGACCCAGTACTTC. Amino acids: CASSLAVPPSRTQYF. Supplemented by reference TRBV7-6 and TRBJ2-5, the full variable domain reads GAGVSQSPRYKVTKRGQDVALRCDPISGHVSLYWYRQALGQGPEFLTYFNYEAQQDKSGLPNDRFSAERPEGSISTLTIQRTEQRDSAMYRCASSLAVPPSRTQYFGPGTRLLVL.

V is TRBV9 and J is TRBJ2-1, with D maybe TRBD2 (5 bases). The CDR3 is 15 amino acids. In germline, CDR1 is SGDLS, CDR2 YYNGEE. V shed 0 bases and J shed 4 bases, with 11 bases lying between them. The CDR3 DNA follows: TGTGCCAGCAGCGTAGGTAGCGAGAGTTACAATGAGCAGTTCTTC. Amino acid sequence: CASSVGSESYNEQFF.